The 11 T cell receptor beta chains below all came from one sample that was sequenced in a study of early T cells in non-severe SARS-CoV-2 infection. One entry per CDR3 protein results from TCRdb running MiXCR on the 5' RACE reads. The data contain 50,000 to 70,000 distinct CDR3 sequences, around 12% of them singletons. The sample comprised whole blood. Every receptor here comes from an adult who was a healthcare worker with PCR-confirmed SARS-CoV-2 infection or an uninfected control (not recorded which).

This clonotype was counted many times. DNA for the CDR3: TGTGCCAGCAGCCGTGTCAGTCCAGGCCCGGAGACCCAGTACTTC. Its protein product is CASSRVSPGPETQYF. The chain is built from TRBV11-1 and TRBJ2-5, with D uncertain. The CDR3 consists of 15 residues. Germline V gives CDR1 SGHAT, CDR2 FQDESV (reference sequence). Trimming took off 5 bases at V and 5 bases at J, with 18 bases between the two ends.

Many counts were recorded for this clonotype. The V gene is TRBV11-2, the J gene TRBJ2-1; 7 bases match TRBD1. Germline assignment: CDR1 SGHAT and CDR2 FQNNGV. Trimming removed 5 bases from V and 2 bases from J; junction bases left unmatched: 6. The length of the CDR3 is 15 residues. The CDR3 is CASSPRQGAYNEQFF. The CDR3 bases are TGTGCCAGCAGCCCCCGGCAGGGGGCCTACAATGAGCAGTTCTTC. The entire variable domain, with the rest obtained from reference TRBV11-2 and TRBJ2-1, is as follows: EAGVAQSPRYKIIEKRQSVAFWCNPISGHATLYWYQQILGQGPKLLIQFQNNGVVDDSQLPKDRFSAERLKGVDSTLKIQPAKLEDSAVYLCASSPRQGAYNEQFFGPGTRLTVL.

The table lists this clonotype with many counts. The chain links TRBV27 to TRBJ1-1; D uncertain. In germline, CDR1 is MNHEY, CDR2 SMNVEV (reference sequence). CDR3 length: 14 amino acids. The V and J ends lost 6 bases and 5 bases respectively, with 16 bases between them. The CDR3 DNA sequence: TGTGCCAGCAGATACAGTATGGATCGGACTGAAGCTTTCTTT. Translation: CASRYSMDRTEAFF.

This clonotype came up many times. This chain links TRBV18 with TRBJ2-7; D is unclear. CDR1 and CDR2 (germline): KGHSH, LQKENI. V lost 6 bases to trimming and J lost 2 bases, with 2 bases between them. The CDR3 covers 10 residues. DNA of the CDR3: TGTGCCAGCTCCCCCTACGAGCAGTACTTC. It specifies CASSPYEQYF.

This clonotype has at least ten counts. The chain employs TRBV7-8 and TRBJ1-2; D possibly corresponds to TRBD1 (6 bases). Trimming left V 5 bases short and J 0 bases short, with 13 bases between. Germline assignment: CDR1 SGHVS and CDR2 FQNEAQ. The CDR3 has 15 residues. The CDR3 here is CASSNSGDSNYGYTF. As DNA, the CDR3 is TGTGCCAGCAGCAATTCAGGGGACTCTAACTATGGCTACACCTTC.

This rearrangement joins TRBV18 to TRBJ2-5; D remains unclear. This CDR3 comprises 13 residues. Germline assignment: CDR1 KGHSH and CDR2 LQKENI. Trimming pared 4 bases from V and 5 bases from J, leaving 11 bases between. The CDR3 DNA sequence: TGTGCCAGCTCACTGGACCTGGAGGAGACCCAGTACTTC. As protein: CASSLDLEETQYF.

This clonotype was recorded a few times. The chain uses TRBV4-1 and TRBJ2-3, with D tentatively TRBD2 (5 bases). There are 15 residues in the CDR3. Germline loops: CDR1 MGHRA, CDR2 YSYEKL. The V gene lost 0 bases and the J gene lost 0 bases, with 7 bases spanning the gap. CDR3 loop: CASSQERGSTDTQYF. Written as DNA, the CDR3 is TGCGCCAGCAGCCAAGAACGGGGTAGCACAGATACGCAGTATTTT.

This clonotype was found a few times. CDR3 nucleotide sequence: TGTGCCAGCAGCCCCCCGGGGCAAGAGACCCAGTACTTC. It yields the protein CASSPPGQETQYF. The rearrangement joins TRBV12-3 or TRBV12-4 to TRBJ2-5, with D possibly matching TRBD2 (5 bases). This CDR3 spans 13 amino acids. Deletions cut 6 bases from V and 2 bases from J, with 10 bases between.

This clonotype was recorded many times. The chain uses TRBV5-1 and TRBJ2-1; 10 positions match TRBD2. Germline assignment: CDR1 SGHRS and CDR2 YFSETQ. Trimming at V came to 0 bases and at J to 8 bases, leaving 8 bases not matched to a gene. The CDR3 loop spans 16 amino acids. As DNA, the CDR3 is TGCGCCAGCAGCTTGGCCGCTAGCGGGGGCAATCATGAGCAGTTCTTC. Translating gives CASSLAASGGNHEQFF.

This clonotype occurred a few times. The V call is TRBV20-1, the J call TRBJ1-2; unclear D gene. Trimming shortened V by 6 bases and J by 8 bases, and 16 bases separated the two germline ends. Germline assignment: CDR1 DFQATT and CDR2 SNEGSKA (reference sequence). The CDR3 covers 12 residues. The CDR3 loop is CSAPGGGRGYTF. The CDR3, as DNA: TGCAGTGCCCCAGGTGGAGGTAGGGGCTACACCTTC.

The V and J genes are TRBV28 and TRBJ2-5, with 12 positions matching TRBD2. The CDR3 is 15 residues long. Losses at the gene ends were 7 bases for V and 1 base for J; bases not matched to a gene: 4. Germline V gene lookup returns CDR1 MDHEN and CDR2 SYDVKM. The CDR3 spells CASTRTSGTQETQYF. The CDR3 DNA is TGTGCCAGCACCCGGACTAGCGGGACCCAAGAGACCCAGTACTTC.